The next 21 T cell receptor beta chains were all read from a single sample in a study of T cell repertoires in cytomegalovirus infection. TCRdb redid the calling of the reads with MiXCR, one entry per CDR3 protein. The data contain about 770,000 distinct CDR3 sequences, about 28% of them singletons. Their antigen targets remain unknown. The source material was cultured CD8+ T cells from PBMCs, sampled from culture after CMV antigen stimulation. These receptors came from a human donor in good health (CMV status not recorded). Some clones in this sample may be carry-over from other donors' samples.

The rearrangement uses TRBV12-3 or TRBV12-4 and TRBJ1-5, with no clear D. There are 14 residues in the CDR3. The V gene lost 6 bases and the J gene lost 4 bases, with 13 bases spanning the gap. CDR3 bases: TGTGCCAGCAGCCGATCGTCGGGGAATCAGCCCCAGCATTTT. Translated, it gives CASSRSSGNQPQHF.

This chain uses TRBV6-8 with TRBJ1-1, with 7 bases matching TRBD1. Trimming cost V 2 bases and J 11 bases; bases outside gene matches: 8. Germline loops: CDR1 MNHGY, CDR2 SAAAGT. This CDR3 has 13 residues. The CDR3 DNA reads TGTGCCAGCAGTTACCCCGGACAGGATGGTGCTTTCTTT. Translated, it gives CASSYPGQDGAFF.

This clonotype was observed once. The rearrangement joins TRBV4-2 to TRBJ2-3, with D possibly matching TRBD2 (6 bases). Germline CDR1 and CDR2: LGHNA and YNFKEQ. V dropped 4 bases and J dropped 4 bases, with 15 bases sitting between them. CDR3 length: 15 residues. This CDR3 reads CASSPGEFNPDTQYF. In DNA, the CDR3 is TGTGCCAGCAGCCCGGGGGAATTCAACCCAGATACGCAGTATTTT.

V is TRBV11-2 and J is TRBJ2-1; 7 nucleotides line up with TRBD2. V lost 5 bases, J lost 10 bases, and 11 bases stayed unmatched. Germline V gene sequence: CDR1 SGHAT, CDR2 FQNNGV. The CDR3 is 14 residues long. CDR3 protein: CASSLRTSLVEQFF. CDR3 nucleotide sequence: TGTGCCAGCAGCCTGCGGACTAGTCTCGTGGAGCAGTTCTTC.

This clonotype was counted only a few times. V is TRBV6-6 and J is TRBJ1-4; D gene ambiguous. The V gene lost 0 bases and the J gene lost 0 bases, with 14 bases spanning the gap. Germline V lookup: CDR1 MNHNY, CDR2 SVGAGI (reference sequence). The CDR3 contains 18 residues. CDR3: CASSYSTFYGATNEKLFF. For the CDR3, the DNA is TGTGCCAGCAGTTACTCGACCTTCTACGGAGCAACTAATGAAAAACTGTTTTTT.

This clonotype turned up a few times. This chain connects TRBV6-2 or TRBV6-3 to TRBJ2-7; D remains ambiguous. The CDR3 runs 12 residues. Germline CDR1 MNHEY, CDR2 SVGEGT. Trimming removed 6 bases at V and 2 bases at J, with 8 bases between. The CDR3 region is CASRGIAYEQYF. The CDR3 DNA sequence: TGTGCCAGCAGAGGGATTGCCTACGAGCAGTACTTC.

This clonotype came up a few times. The chain employs TRBV7-9 and TRBJ1-1; D is ambiguous. The V end lost 0 bases, the J end lost 1 base, and 15 bases lay between the germline ends. The CDR3 has 17 amino acids. The germline V gene has CDR1 SEHNR and CDR2 FQNEAQ (reference sequence). The CDR3 spells CASSLAVGLNKNTEAFF. The CDR3 DNA sequence: TGTGCCAGCAGCTTAGCAGTCGGACTAAATAAGAACACTGAAGCTTTCTTT.

At least ten counts were recorded for this clonotype. The chain links TRBV7-2 to TRBJ2-7, with TRBD1 matching over 7 bases. Germline CDR1 and CDR2: SGHTA and FQGNSA. CDR3 length: 16 amino acids. The trim removed 1 base at V and 5 bases at J, leaving 11 bases unmatched. Written as DNA, the CDR3 is TGTGCCAGCAGCTTAGTAAAGCAGGGGGAAAAGAACGAGCAGTACTTC. Encoded protein: CASSLVKQGEKNEQYF.

This chain links TRBV19 with TRBJ1-1; tentative D call: TRBD1 (5 bases). The CDR3 has 14 residues. The V gene lost 8 bases and the J gene lost 3 bases, with 16 bases spanning the gap. Germline lookup yields CDR1 LNHDA and CDR2 SQIVND (reference sequence). This CDR3 reads CASGGTFGDTEAFF. The DNA of the CDR3 is TGTGCCAGTGGGGGGACTTTTGGAGACACTGAAGCTTTCTTT.

The V call is TRBV7-9, the J call TRBJ2-7, with 8 nucleotides matching TRBD1. The CDR3 consists of 17 residues. Germline V lookup: CDR1 SEHNR, CDR2 FQNEAQ (reference sequence). The V and J ends lost 1 base and 0 bases, in that order; junction bases with no gene match: 8. The CDR3 nucleotides read TGTGCCAGCAGCTTAGTCACCGGGACAGGTTCCTCCTACGAGCAGTACGTC. Amino acids: CASSLVTGTGSSYEQYV.

This chain uses TRBV27 with TRBJ2-1, with 15 bases lining up with TRBD2. CDR1 MNHEY and CDR2 SMNVEV come from the germline V gene (reference sequence). Unmatched junction bases numbered 18, after V lost 3 bases and J lost 6 bases. This CDR3 has 21 amino acids. The CDR3 loop is CASSFLLPGLAGGLGFNEQFF. The CDR3 DNA follows: TGTGCCAGCAGTTTTCTTCTTCCGGGACTAGCGGGGGGACTAGGCTTCAATGAGCAGTTCTTC.

This chain uses TRBV6-5 with TRBJ1-1; 8 positions agree with TRBD1. CDR3 length equals 14 residues. The V gene's germline CDR1 is MNHEY and CDR2 SVGAGI. Losses at the gene ends were 2 bases for V and 7 bases for J; bases not matched to a gene: 6. The CDR3 DNA reads TGTGCCAGCAGTTACCGGACAGGGTCGATTGAAGCTTTCTTT. This translates into CASSYRTGSIEAFF.

This sequence joins TRBV7-6 and TRBJ2-3, with no clear D. The CDR3 consists of 15 residues. From germline, CDR1 is SGHVS and CDR2 FNYEAQ. Trimming stripped 3 bases from V and 0 bases from J, with 10 bases between. Here the CDR3 reads CASSLLALSTDTQYF. In DNA form, the CDR3 reads TGTGCCAGCAGCTTGTTAGCCCTCAGCACAGATACGCAGTATTTT.

The V and J genes are TRBV4-3 and TRBJ1-5, with TRBD1 as a possible D gene (5 bases). V was shortened by 1 base and J by 2 bases, with 12 bases between the two germline ends. CDR3 size: 16 residues. CDR1 is LGHNA, CDR2 YSLEER, per germline. The CDR3 DNA reads TGCGCCAGCAGCCAAGTTTGGGGGAACGGCAATCAGCCCCAGCATTTT. Its protein product is CASSQVWGNGNQPQHF.

This chain uses TRBV15 with TRBJ2-3, with D unresolved. Trimming stripped 1 base from V and 0 bases from J, with 8 bases between. The germline V gene has CDR1 LNHNV and CDR2 YYDKDF (reference sequence). The CDR3 has 15 amino acids. CDR3 sequence reads: CATSRVVASTDTQYF. Written as DNA, the CDR3 is TGTGCCACCAGCAGAGTAGTAGCTAGCACAGATACGCAGTATTTT.

There are a few counts of this clonotype. This chain joins TRBV6-1 and TRBJ2-3, with D uncertain. The CDR3 loop spans 11 amino acids. V was shortened by 8 bases and J by 2 bases, with 5 bases between the two germline ends. Germline assignment: CDR1 MNHNS and CDR2 SASEGT. The CDR3 DNA is TGTGCCAGCCTCTTCACAGATACGCAGTATTTT. The encoded protein is CASLFTDTQYF.

There are a few counts of this clonotype. V is TRBV5-1 and J is TRBJ2-1; TRBD1 aligns across 9 bases. Germline V gene sequence: CDR1 SGHRS, CDR2 YFSETQ. The V segment lost 5 bases and the J segment 6 bases; nucleotides outside the gene matches: 6. The CDR3 is 14 residues long. CDR3 protein: CASSPGQGLNEQFF. For the CDR3, the DNA is TGCGCCAGCAGTCCGGGACAGGGACTCAATGAGCAGTTCTTC.

V and J are TRBV29-1 and TRBJ2-7; D unresolved. Germline CDR1 is SQVTM and CDR2 is ANQGSEA. CDR3 size: 14 residues. Trimming took off 6 bases at V and 3 bases at J, with 18 bases between the two ends. CDR3 DNA: TGCAGCGTCGTTGGCCTAGACCGAAACTACGAGCAGTACTTC. It specifies CSVVGLDRNYEQYF.

This sequence joins TRBV5-5 and TRBJ2-1, with TRBD1 as a possible D gene (6 bases). The germline V gene has CDR1 SGHKS and CDR2 YYEKEE (reference sequence). Between the trimmed V and J ends, which lost 3 bases and 6 bases, there was a span of 13 bases. The CDR3 is 14 residues long. CDR3 nucleotide sequence: TGTGCCAGCAGCTCATACAGGGTGGTCAATGAGCAGTTCTTC. It encodes CASSSYRVVNEQFF.

The V and J genes are TRBV12-3 or TRBV12-4 and TRBJ1-2; a weak D match, TRBD1 (5 bases). V lost 6 bases to trimming and J lost 8 bases, with 16 bases between them. The CDR3 loop spans 13 amino acids. CDR3 amino acids: CASSNRDFGGYTF. CDR3 bases: TGTGCCAGCAGCAACCGGGACTTCGGGGGCTACACCTTC.

About this clonotype itself: Sequence at one end of the junction differs from germline and may be a read error. This sequence joins TRBV7-7 and TRBJ2-7, with unresolved D. This CDR3 spans 15 amino acids. The germline V gene has CDR1 SSHAT and CDR2 FNYEAQ (reference sequence). CDR3 nucleotides: TGTGCTAGCAGCTTAGACCGTTCCCCTCTATACGAGCAGTACTTC. This encodes CASSLDRSPLYEQYF. Full variable domain (remainder filled in from reference TRBV7-7 and TRBJ2-7): GAGVSQSPRYKVTKRGQDVTLRCDPISSHATLYWYQQALGQGPEFLTYFNYEAQPDKSGLPSDRFSAERPEGSISTLTIQRTEQRDSAMYRCASSLDRSPLYEQYFGPGTRLTVT.